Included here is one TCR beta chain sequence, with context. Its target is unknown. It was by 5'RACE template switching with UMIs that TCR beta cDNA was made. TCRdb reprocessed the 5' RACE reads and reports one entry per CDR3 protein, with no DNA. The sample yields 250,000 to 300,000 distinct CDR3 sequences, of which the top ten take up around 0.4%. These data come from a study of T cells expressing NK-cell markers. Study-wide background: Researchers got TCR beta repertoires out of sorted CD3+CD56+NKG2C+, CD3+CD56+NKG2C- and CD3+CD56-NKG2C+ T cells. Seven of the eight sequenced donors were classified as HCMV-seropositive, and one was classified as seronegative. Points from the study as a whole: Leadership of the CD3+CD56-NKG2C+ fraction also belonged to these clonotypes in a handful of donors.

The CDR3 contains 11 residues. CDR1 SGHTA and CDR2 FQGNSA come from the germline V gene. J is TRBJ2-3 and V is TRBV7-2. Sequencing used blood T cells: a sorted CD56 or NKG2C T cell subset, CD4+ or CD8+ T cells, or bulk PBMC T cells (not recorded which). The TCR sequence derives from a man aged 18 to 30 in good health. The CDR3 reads CASSLGTTQYF.